Presented here are 3 T cell receptor beta chains from one specimen sequenced in a study of cytomegalovirus exposure and HLA in healthy donors. The study ran its PCR with 60 Vbeta and 13 Jbeta primers. This table comes from immunoSEQ multiplex PCR, and its TCRdb copy is limited to in-frame clones, with some not included. This sample's clone table lists tens of thousands of clones. What was sequenced was PBMCs. These receptors all stem from a young man in good health and CMV-seropositive.

V usage is TRBV11-1 and J usage is TRBJ1-3, with 9 bases identical to TRBD1. CDR3 size: 18 residues. CDR1 SGHAT and CDR2 FQDESV come from the germline V gene (reference sequence). Unmatched junction bases numbered 12, after V lost 6 bases and J lost 0 bases. The CDR3 DNA sequence: TGTGCCAGCAGAGCCGGGACAGGGATGCGCTTCTCTGGAAACACCATATATTTT. Protein sequence: CASRAGTGMRFSGNTIYF.

The chain carries TRBV7-9 and TRBJ2-7, with 7 bases matching TRBD2. Per the germline V gene, CDR1 is SEHNR and CDR2 is FQNEAQ (reference sequence). CDR3 length: 13 residues. The V segment lost 6 bases and the J segment 4 bases; nucleotides outside the gene matches: 6. The CDR3 sequence: CASRAEAGYEQYF. CDR3 DNA sequence: TGTGCCAGCAGAGCCGAAGCGGGGTACGAGCAGTACTTC.

The chain links TRBV2 to TRBJ1-1; 8 bases agree with TRBD1. V was pared by 2 bases and J by 3 bases, with 8 bases of the junction left unmatched. The CDR3 consists of 16 residues. Germline values: CDR1 SNHLY, CDR2 FYNNEI. The CDR3 spells CASSETGGDWDTEAFF. Written as DNA, the CDR3 is TGTGCCAGCAGTGAAACAGGGGGAGATTGGGACACTGAAGCTTTCTTT.